This T cell receptor beta chain was identified in a study of blood T cell repertoires in COVID-19. Germline values: CDR1 KGHSH, CDR2 LQKENI. This CDR3 region has 15 residues. V gave up 5 bases and J gave up 1 base, with 14 bases separating them. Some clones are missing from TCRdb's copy, which holds only in-frame ones; the method was immunoSEQ multiplex PCR. In the table there are over 200,000 clones, less than 90% of which are singletons. Sequencing was performed on PBMCs or T cells enriched from blood (not recorded which). This chain uses TRBV18 with TRBJ1-1; D call uncertain. The clonotype comes from a middle-aged woman who had recovered from COVID-19. The CDR3 coding sequence is TGTGCCAGCTCAGAAACTGCAGGTAGGAACACTGAAGCTTTCTTT. This translates into CASSETAGRNTEAFF.